Many counts were recorded for the clone carrying this TCR beta chain. What it binds is not known. The entry originates in a study of regulatory T cells in long-lasting Graves disease. Overall study: Newly diagnosed Graves' patients took antithyroid drugs under 3 months.

Study observations and caveats: Newly diagnosed disease favored TRBV20-1 and TRBJ2-1 over persistent disease.

The CDR3 extends over 16 amino acids. Germline V gene data show CDR1 as DFQATT and CDR2 as SNEGSKA (reference sequence). Trimming cost V 3 bases and J 7 bases; bases outside gene matches: 14. Researchers made TCR beta libraries by using iRepertoire HTBI primers and running Arm-PCR on CDR3 regions. TCRdb used MiXCR to reprocess the multiplex PCR reads, holding one entry per CDR3 protein. The table includes fewer than 350,000 distinct CDR3 sequences, about 20% detected once. Regarding time point: newly diagnosed GD, antithyroid drugs for less than 3 months. The authors made the TCR library using RNA they extracted from PBMCs.

The chain is built from TRBV20-1 and TRBJ2-1; TRBD2 agrees at 8 bases. Sequenced material: peripheral blood mononuclear cells (PBMCs), taken at new diagnosis, from a patient treated with antithyroid drugs. This TCR was sampled from a female donor with Graves disease. The CDR3 reads CSASAGAGGMGNEQFF. CDR3 DNA sequence: TGCAGTGCTAGTGCGGGGGCGGGAGGAATGGGGAATGAGCAGTTCTTC.